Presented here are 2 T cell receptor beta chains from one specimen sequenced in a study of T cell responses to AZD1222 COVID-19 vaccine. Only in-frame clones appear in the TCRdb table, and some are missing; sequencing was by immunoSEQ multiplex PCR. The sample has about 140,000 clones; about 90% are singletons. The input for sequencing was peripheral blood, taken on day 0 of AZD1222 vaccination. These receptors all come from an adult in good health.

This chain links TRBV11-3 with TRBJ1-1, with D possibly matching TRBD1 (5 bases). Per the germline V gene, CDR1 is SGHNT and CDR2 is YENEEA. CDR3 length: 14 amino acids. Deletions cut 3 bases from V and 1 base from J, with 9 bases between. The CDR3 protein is CASSLGQTNTEAFF. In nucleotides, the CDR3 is TGTGCCAGCAGCTTGGGGCAGACGAACACTGAAGCTTTCTTT.

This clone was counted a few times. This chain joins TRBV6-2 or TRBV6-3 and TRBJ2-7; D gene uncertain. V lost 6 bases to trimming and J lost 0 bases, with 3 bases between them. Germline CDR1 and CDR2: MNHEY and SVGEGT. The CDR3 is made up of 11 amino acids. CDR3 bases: TGTGCCAGCAGCCACTCCTACGAGCAGTACTTC. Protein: CASSHSYEQYF.